These T cell receptor beta chains were read from a single sample in a study of blood T cell repertoires in COVID-19. Clones were read by immunoSEQ multiplex PCR, and TCRdb kept only the in-frame ones, dropping some. Seen here are about 67,000 clones, roughly three quarters observed once, and the top ten hold about 6%. Sequencing used peripheral blood. These receptors came from a woman aged 55-70 years with acute or convalescent COVID-19. Both conserved end residues are part of each CDR3. The D gene is left open where the match is weak. Some rows mark clone size as missing; the rest say once, few, many or name a class of expanded clone.

NA | NA | TRBJ1-3 | TRBV4-2 | CASSQERTTGNTIYF | TGTGCCAGCAGCCAAGAGCGGACAACTGGAAACACCATATATTTT
NA | few | TRBJ1-2 | TRBV7-9 | CASSRPEDRYNYGYTF | TGTGCCAGCAGCCGCCCAGAGGACAGATATAACTATGGCTACACCTTC
NA | NA | TRBJ2-7 | TRBV27 | CASSSGRVSYEQYF | TGTGCCAGCAGTTCGGGCAGGGTCTCCTACGAGCAGTACTTC
NA | few | TRBJ1-1 | TRBV6-1 | CASSDTPTKAFF | TGTGCCAGCAGTGACACCCCTACCAAGGCTTTCTTT
TRBD1 | NA | TRBJ2-7 | TRBV7-2 | CASSLGTGGFPSYEQYF | TGTGCCAGCAGCTTGGGGACAGGGGGCTTCCCATCCTACGAGCAGTACTTC
TRBD1 | NA | TRBJ2-3 | TRBV7-9 | CASSRTGGLDTQYF | TGTGCCAGCAGCCGGACAGGGGGCTTAGATACGCAGTATTTT
TRBD1 | NA | TRBJ1-2 | TRBV3-1/TRBV3-2 | CASSSGTGGLYGYTF | TGTGCCAGCAGTTCCGGGACAGGGGGACTCTATGGCTACACCTTC
NA | NA | TRBJ1-6 | TRBV18 | CASSANRDSPLHF | TGTGCCAGCTCAGCAAACAGGGATTCACCCCTCCACTTT
NA | few | TRBJ2-5 | TRBV11-2 | CASSGPPQQETQYF | TGTGCCAGCAGCGGCCCCCCCCAACAAGAGACCCAGTACTTC
TRBD2 | NA | TRBJ2-7 | TRBV6-5 | CASSYGLAGIYEQYF | TGTGCCAGCAGTTACGGACTAGCGGGGATCTACGAGCAGTACTTC
TRBD1 | NA | TRBJ2-5 | TRBV5-1 | CASSLGLRGRETQYF | TGCGCCAGCAGCCTGGGCTTGAGGGGGCGAGAGACCCAGTACTTC
NA | NA | TRBJ1-5 | TRBV27 | CASSQFGQPQHF | TGTGCCAGCAGTCAGTTTGGTCAGCCCCAGCATTTT
NA | once | TRBJ1-1 | TRBV7-2 | CASSLGPQGYTEAFF | TGTGCCAGCAGCTTAGGGCCCCAGGGATACACTGAAGCTTTCTTT
NA | NA | TRBJ1-1 | TRBV10-3 | CAISESGGNTEAFF | TGTGCCATCAGTGAGTCGGGGGGGAACACTGAAGCTTTCTTT
NA | NA | TRBJ1-2 | TRBV18 | CASSPETGGGYTF | TGTGCCAGCTCACCAGAGACGGGGGGAGGCTACACCTTC
NA | once | TRBJ2-3 | TRBV6-6 | CASSYIRAFSTDTQYF | TGTGCCAGCAGTTACATCAGGGCCTTTAGCACAGATACGCAGTATTTT
NA | NA | TRBJ2-7 | TRBV5-1 | CASSLGGSGEQYF | TGCGCCAGCAGCTTGGGAGGAAGCGGCGAGCAGTACTTC
TRBD2 | NA | TRBJ2-1 | TRBV19 | CASSIQGPGGNEQFF | TGTGCCAGTAGTATACAAGGCCCGGGGGGAAATGAGCAGTTCTTC
NA | NA | TRBJ1-4 | TRBV2 | CASSGTGNGEKLFF | TGTGCCAGCAGTGGTACAGGGAATGGTGAAAAACTGTTTTTT
NA | few | TRBJ1-2 | TRBV18 | CASSIQGEGYTF | TGTGCCAGCTCAATACAGGGAGAAGGCTACACCTTC
NA | NA | TRBJ1-2 | TRBV7-3 | CASSLTGAGYTF | TGTGCCAGCAGCTTAACAGGGGCGGGCTACACCTTC
NA | NA | TRBJ1-2 | TRBV4-3 | CASSHDPGVFYANYGYTF | TGCGCCAGCAGCCACGATCCCGGGGTCTTTTATGCTAACTATGGCTACACCTTC
TRBD1 | NA | TRBJ1-1 | TRBV2 | CASRETGPMNTEAFF | TGTGCCAGCCGGGAGACAGGGCCCATGAACACTGAAGCTTTCTTT
NA | NA | TRBJ1-1 | TRBV29-1 | CSVVTGNTEAFF | TGCAGCGTTGTGACGGGGAACACTGAAGCTTTCTTT
TRBD1 | NA | TRBJ1-5 | TRBV30 | CAWTRGTNQPQHF | TGTGCCTGGACCAGGGGGACAAATCAGCCCCAGCATTTT
NA | NA | TRBJ1-4 | TRBV4-3 | CASSQDPGATNEKLFF | TGCGCCAGCAGCCAAGATCCAGGGGCAACTAATGAAAAACTGTTTTTT
TRBD1 | few | TRBJ1-1 | TRBV5-1 | CASSSRGVAEAFF | TGCGCCAGCAGCTCCAGGGGGGTCGCTGAAGCTTTCTTT